Listed below are T cell receptor beta chains from one sample, sequenced in a study of cytomegalovirus exposure and HLA in healthy donors. The protocol was immunoSEQ multiplex PCR, while the TCRdb copy is restricted to in-frame clones and leaves out a portion. Among 100,000 to 150,000 clones, approximately 17% were seen once, and the ten largest hold approximately 2.9%. The sample consisted of PBMCs. The receptor source for this set is a female donor in good health and CMV-seropositive. CDR3s include the opening cysteine and the closing phenylalanine or tryptophan. Each record gives: J gene, clone size, CDR3 length, V gene, D gene, CDR3 DNA, CDR3 protein. A D gene is named only where the DNA matches it firmly. Not all rows give a size; the values are once, few, many and, for expanded clones, a class.

>TRBJ1-5|few|14|TRBV2|NA
TGTGCCAGCAGTGATTTCGGGTTTAGTCAGCCCCAGCATTTT
CASSDFGFSQPQHF
>TRBJ2-7|NA|12|TRBV6-6|NA
TGTGCCAGCAGCCCCAACAGCTACGAGCAGTACTTC
CASSPNSYEQYF
>TRBJ2-2|NA|13|TRBV5-1|NA
TGCGCCAGCAGCTTGGATGTAACCGGGGAGCTGTTTTTT
CASSLDVTGELFF
>TRBJ1-2|NA|13|TRBV28|NA
TGTGCCAGCAGCGCGGAGACTTGGTCTGGCTACACCTTC
CASSAETWSGYTF
>TRBJ1-1|NA|13|TRBV6-5|TRBD1
TGTGCCAGCACCGGGACAGGGGGCACTGAAGCTTTCTTT
CASTGTGGTEAFF
>TRBJ2-4|few|14|TRBV6-6|NA
TGTGCCAGCAGGCAGGGCACGAGGAAAGACATTCAGTACTTC
CASRQGTRKDIQYF
>TRBJ2-3|few|19|TRBV28|TRBD2
TGTGCCAGCACTATTTACCGGGGACTAGCGGGAATAGAAGTAGATACGCAGTATTTT
CASTIYRGLAGIEVDTQYF
>TRBJ1-5|few|20|TRBV28|TRBD1
TGTGCCAGCAGGTTAGGCGTCGTGACAGGGGGCCTCACCTTCAATCAGCCCCAGCATTTT
CASRLGVVTGGLTFNQPQHF
>TRBJ2-7|few|15|TRBV7-2|TRBD2
TGTGCCAGCAGCTTAAACCGAGCGGGGGTCTACGAGCAGTACTTC
CASSLNRAGVYEQYF
>TRBJ2-2|NA|17|TRBV29-1|NA
TGCAGCGTTATCGAAAGGGGCAGGATCTCCAACACCGGGGAGCTGTTTTTT
CSVIERGRISNTGELFF
>TRBJ2-1|NA|18|TRBV5-1|NA
TGCGCCAGCAGCTTGGGGGGCCCGACAGAGAGCTCCTACAATGAGCAGTTCTTC
CASSLGGPTESSYNEQFF
>TRBJ2-3|NA|16|TRBV4-2|TRBD2
TGTGCCAGCAGCCAAGCTGGACTAGCGGGAAAAGATACGCAGTATTTT
CASSQAGLAGKDTQYF
>TRBJ2-7|few|12|TRBV5-1|NA
TGCGCCAGCAGCTTGAAGGGGTACGAGCAGTACTTC
CASSLKGYEQYF
>TRBJ2-1|NA|12|TRBV7-9|NA
TGTGCCAGCAGTCTCGGGATGGGAGAGCAGTTCTTC
CASSLGMGEQFF
>TRBJ2-1|few|14|TRBV30|NA
TGTGCCTGGAGTGGCCAGGCCACCCCCAATGAGCAGTTCTTC
CAWSGQATPNEQFF
>TRBJ1-5|few|14|TRBV2|TRBD1
TGTGCCAGCAGTGAAGGACAGGGGGAACAGCCCCAGCATTTT
CASSEGQGEQPQHF
>TRBJ1-2|NA|13|TRBV16|TRBD1
TGTGCCAGCAGCCAAGACAGGGTAGGAGGCTACACCTTC
CASSQDRVGGYTF
>TRBJ2-3|few|16|TRBV28|TRBD1
TGTGCCAGCAGTTGGGGTCCAGGGGGCAGGGCAGATACGCAGTATTTT
CASSWGPGGRADTQYF
>TRBJ2-7|few|13|TRBV28|NA
TGTGCCAGCAGTTTCAGCGGATCTTACGAGCAGTACTTC
CASSFSGSYEQYF
>TRBJ2-1|few|19|TRBV4-2|NA
TGTGCCAGCAGCCAAGAGTGGCTAGCATCGCAAGTCTCCTACAATGAGCAGTTCTTC
CASSQEWLASQVSYNEQFF
>TRBJ2-5|NA|15|TRBV2|NA
TGTGCCAGCCTTTTTGCGGGGCACGATTTCGAGACCCAGTACTTC
CASLFAGHDFETQYF
>TRBJ2-1|few|15|TRBV9|TRBD2
TGTGCCAGCAGTTTAGCGGGACTAAACTACAATGAGCAGTTCTTC
CASSLAGLNYNEQFF
>TRBJ2-7|NA|15|TRBV13|TRBD2
TGTGCCAGCAGCGCTACTAGCGGGGCCCCCTACGAGCAGTACTTC
CASSATSGAPYEQYF
>TRBJ2-1|few|15|TRBV7-2|TRBD2
TGTGCCAGCAGCATTAGCGGGTTCTCCTACAATGAGCAGTTCTTC
CASSISGFSYNEQFF
>TRBJ2-5|few|15|TRBV6-5|TRBD2
TGTGCCAGCAGTTACTCGATACGGGGAGGGGAGACCCAGTACTTC
CASSYSIRGGETQYF
>TRBJ1-3|few|16|TRBV5-1|TRBD1
TGCGCCAGCAGCTTGGCAGGGGGCTCTTGGGGAAACACCATATATTTT
CASSLAGGSWGNTIYF
>TRBJ1-1|NA|13|TRBV28|TRBD1
TGTGCCAGCAGTCGGACAGGGAGCACTGAAGCTTTCTTT
CASSRTGSTEAFF
>TRBJ1-1|few|14|TRBV2|TRBD1
TGTGCCAGCAATGGACAGGGGGCTGACACTGAAGCTTTCTTT
CASNGQGADTEAFF